This TCR beta chain came from a study of T-cell reconstitution after alpha-beta-depleted transplantation in children. General observations from the study: By about two months after transplant, alpha-beta T cells reportedly arose from several hundred graft clones that had expanded.

This clonotype appeared a few times. What it binds is unknown. V lost 5 bases and J 1 base, leaving 12 bases between the germline ends. The CDR3 is 16 residues long. CDR1 and CDR2 (germline): KGHSH, LQKENI. Unique molecular identifiers were incorporated when the TCRbeta library was constructed. Each CDR3 protein is one row after TCRdb ran MiXCR on the PCR reads. The sample lists a few hundred thousand distinct CDR3 sequences, about a quarter occurring once. V gene TRBV18 combines with J gene TRBJ2-6, with D possibly called TRBD1 or TRBD2 (5 bases each). This sequence originates from a boy under two years old with Wiskott-Aldrich syndrome, due to receive a stem cell transplant. This material consisted of PBMCs, taken before TCRalphabeta/CD19-depleted stem cell transplant. CDR3 amino acids: CASSTGTGSGANVLTF. The CDR3 bases are TGTGCCAGCTCAACGGGAACAGGTTCTGGGGCCAACGTCCTGACTTTC. The full variable domain, in which reference TRBV18 and TRBJ2-6 provide the parts outside the CDR3, is NAGVMQNPRHLVRRRGQEARLRCSPMKGHSHVYWYRQLPEEGLKFMVYLQKENIIDESGMPKERFSAEFPKEGPSILRIQQVVRGDSAAYFCASSTGTGSGANVLTFGAGSRLTVL.